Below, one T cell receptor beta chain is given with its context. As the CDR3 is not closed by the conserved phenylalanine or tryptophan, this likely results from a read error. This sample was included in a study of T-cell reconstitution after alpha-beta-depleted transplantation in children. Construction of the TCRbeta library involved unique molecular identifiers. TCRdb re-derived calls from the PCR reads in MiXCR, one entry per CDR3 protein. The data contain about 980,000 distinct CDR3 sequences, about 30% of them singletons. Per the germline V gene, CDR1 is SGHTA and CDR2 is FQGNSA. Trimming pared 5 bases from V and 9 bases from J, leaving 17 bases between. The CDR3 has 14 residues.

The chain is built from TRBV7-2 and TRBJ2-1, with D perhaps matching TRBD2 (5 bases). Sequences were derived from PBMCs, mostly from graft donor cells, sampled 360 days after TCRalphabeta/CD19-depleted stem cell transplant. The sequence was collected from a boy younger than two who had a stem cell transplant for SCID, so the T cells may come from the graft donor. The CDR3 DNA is TGTGCCAGCAGCCCTCGGAGGTCTTCCGGTGAGCAGTTCTAC. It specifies CASSPRRSSGEQFY.